This TCR beta chain was retrieved from a study of shared T cell receptors in the human thymus. The CDR3 length is 14 residues. Germline CDR1 reads SGDLS; CDR2 reads YYNGEE. The germline V and J ends were trimmed by 0 bases and 3 bases, with 7 bases remaining between them. Method: immunoSEQ multiplex PCR; TCRdb's copy keeps in-frame clones and lacks some. The table includes some 760,000 clones, approximately 85% detected once. The same data also went into a second study, on human thymus T cells. Turning to that study: Congenital heart defects were the reason for the corrective surgery that the donors, healthy Finnish infants, were having. The thymus tissue came from resections taken during corrective heart surgery. Related research reported highly overlapping thymic repertoires among unrelated individuals.

The chain recombines TRBV9 with TRBJ2-1, with D maybe TRBD2 (6 bases). This clonotype was obtained from a girl under three years old with a congenital heart defect. Sequencing was carried out using thymocytes. The CDR3 spells CASSVVAVYNEQFF. CDR3 sequence (DNA): TGTGCCAGCAGCGTAGTAGCGGTCTACAATGAGCAGTTCTTC.